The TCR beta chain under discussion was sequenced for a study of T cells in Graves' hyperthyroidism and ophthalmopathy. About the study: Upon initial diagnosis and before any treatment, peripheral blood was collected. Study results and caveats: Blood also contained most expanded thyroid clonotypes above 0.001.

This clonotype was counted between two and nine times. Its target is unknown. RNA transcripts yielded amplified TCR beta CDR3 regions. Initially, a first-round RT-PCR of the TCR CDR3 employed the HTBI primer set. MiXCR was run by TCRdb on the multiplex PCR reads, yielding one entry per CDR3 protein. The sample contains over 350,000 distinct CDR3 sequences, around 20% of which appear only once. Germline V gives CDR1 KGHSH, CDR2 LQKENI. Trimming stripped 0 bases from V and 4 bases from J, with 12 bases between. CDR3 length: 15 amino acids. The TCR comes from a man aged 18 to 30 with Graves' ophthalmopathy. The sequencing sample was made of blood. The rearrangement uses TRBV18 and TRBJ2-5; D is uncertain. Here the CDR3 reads CASSPPGSGGETQYF. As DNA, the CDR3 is TGTGCCAGCTCACCACCCGGCTCGGGCGGAGAGACCCAGTACTTC. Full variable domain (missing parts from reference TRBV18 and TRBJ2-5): NAGVMQNPRHLVRRRGQEARLRCSPMKGHSHVYWYRQLPEEGLKFMVYLQKENIIDESGMPKERFSAEFPKEGPSILRIQQVVRGDSAAYFCASSPPGSGGETQYFGPGTRLLVL.